This T cell receptor (beta chain) was obtained from a study of blood T cell repertoires in COVID-19. Clones were sequenced by immunoSEQ multiplex PCR, and TCRdb holds only the in-frame ones, with some missing. The table lists roughly 160,000 clones, around 90% of them singletons. CDR3 length equals 17 residues. CDR1 and CDR2 (germline): MGHRA, YSYEKL. The V segment lost 1 base and the J segment 0 bases; nucleotides outside the gene matches: 2. This clonotype originated in an older woman who had recovered from COVID-19. The J gene is TRBJ1-4, the V gene TRBV4-1, with 10 bases fitting TRBD1. Sequencing was done on a sample of peripheral blood. CDR3 region: CASSQVGTGATNEKLFF. The CDR3 coding sequence is TGCGCCAGCAGCCAAGTAGGGACAGGGGCAACTAATGAAAAACTGTTTTTT.